These 3 T cell receptor beta chains were sequenced from one sample in a study of blood T cell repertoires in COVID-19. Sequencing used immunoSEQ multiplex PCR; TCRdb keeps in-frame clones, though not all of them. The top ten clones hold around 4.5% of a sample with tens of thousands of clones, roughly 84% of them seen once. The material sequenced was peripheral blood. The receptor set was obtained from a man aged 45-60 years with active COVID-19.

In this sample, this clone turned up a few times. CDR3 in amino acids: CASSYWGRGSEQYF. The CDR3 DNA sequence: TGTGCCAGCAGTTACTGGGGCAGGGGCAGCGAGCAGTACTTC. This chain connects TRBV6-2 or TRBV6-3 to TRBJ2-7, with D maybe TRBD1 (6 bases). The CDR3 extends over 14 amino acids. CDR1 and CDR2 from the germline V gene are MNHEY and SVGEGT. V lost 1 base, J lost 6 bases, and 13 bases lay in between.

This chain connects TRBV11-2 to TRBJ2-3; unclear D gene. CDR1 SGHAT and CDR2 FQNNGV come from the germline V gene. The CDR3 length is 15 residues. V shed 2 bases and J shed 1 base, with 10 bases lying between them. The CDR3 DNA reads as TGTGCCAGCAGCTTAATCCCCATCCGCACAGATACGCAGTATTTT. It translates to CASSLIPIRTDTQYF.

Only a few counts were recorded for this clone. This chain uses TRBV10-1 with TRBJ2-5; 11 bases match TRBD1. The germline gives CDR1 WNHNN, CDR2 SYGVQD (reference sequence). V lost 3 bases to trimming and J lost 1 base; unmatched junction nucleotides: 1. The CDR3 totals 15 residues. Here the CDR3 DNA reads TGCGCCAGCAGTGACGGGACAGGGGGCCAAGAGACCCAGTACTTC. Translated: CASSDGTGGQETQYF.